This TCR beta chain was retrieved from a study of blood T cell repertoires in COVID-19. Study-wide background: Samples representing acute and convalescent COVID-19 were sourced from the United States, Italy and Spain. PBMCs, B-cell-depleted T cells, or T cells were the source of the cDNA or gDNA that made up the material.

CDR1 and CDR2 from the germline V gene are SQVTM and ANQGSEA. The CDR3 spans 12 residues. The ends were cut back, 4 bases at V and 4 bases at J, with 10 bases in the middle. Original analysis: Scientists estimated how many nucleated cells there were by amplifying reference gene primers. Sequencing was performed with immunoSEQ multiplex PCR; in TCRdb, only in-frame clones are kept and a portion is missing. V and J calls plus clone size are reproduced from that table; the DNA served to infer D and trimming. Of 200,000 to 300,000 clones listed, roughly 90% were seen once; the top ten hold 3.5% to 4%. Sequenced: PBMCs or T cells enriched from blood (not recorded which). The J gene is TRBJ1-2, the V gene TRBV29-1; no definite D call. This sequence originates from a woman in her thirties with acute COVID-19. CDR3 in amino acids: CSVVHELYGYTF. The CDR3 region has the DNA TGCAGCGTTGTGCACGAGCTCTATGGCTACACCTTC.